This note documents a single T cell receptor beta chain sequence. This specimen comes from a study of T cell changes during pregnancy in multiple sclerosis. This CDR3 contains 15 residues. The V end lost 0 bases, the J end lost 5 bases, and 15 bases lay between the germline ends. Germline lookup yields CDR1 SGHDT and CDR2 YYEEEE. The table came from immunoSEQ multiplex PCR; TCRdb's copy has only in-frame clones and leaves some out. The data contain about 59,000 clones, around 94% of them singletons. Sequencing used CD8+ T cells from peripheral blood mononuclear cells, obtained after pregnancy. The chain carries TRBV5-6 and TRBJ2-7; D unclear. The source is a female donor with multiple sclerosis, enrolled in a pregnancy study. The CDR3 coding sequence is TGTGCCAGCAGCTTGGTCCCGGCTGCGGCGGACGAGCAGTACTTC. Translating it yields CASSLVPAAADEQYF.